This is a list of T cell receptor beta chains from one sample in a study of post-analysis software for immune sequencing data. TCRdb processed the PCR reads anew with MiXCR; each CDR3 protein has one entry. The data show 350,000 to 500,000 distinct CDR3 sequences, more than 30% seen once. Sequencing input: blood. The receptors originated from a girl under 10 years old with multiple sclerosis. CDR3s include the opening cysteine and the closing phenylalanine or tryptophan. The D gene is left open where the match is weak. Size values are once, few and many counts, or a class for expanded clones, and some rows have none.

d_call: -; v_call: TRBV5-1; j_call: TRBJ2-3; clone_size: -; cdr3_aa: CASSAAESTDTQYF; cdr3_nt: TGCGCCAGCAGCGCGGCAGAGAGCACAGATACGCAGTATTTT
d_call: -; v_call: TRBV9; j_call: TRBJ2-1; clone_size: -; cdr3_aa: CASSVAGVNEQFF; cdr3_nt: TGTGCCAGCAGCGTAGCGGGGGTGAATGAGCAGTTCTTC
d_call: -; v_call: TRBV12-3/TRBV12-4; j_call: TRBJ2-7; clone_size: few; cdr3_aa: CASSPRPLSYEQYF; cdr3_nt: TGTGCCAGCAGTCCCCGACCTCTTTCCTACGAGCAGTACTTC
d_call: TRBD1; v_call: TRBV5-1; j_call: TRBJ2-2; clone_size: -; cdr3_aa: CASSLGQGATGELFF; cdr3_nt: TGCGCCAGCAGCTTGGGACAGGGGGCCACCGGGGAGCTGTTTTTT
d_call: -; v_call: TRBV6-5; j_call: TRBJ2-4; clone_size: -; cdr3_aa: CASIKQGKNIQYF; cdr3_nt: TGTGCCAGCATCAAACAGGGAAAAAACATTCAGTACTTC
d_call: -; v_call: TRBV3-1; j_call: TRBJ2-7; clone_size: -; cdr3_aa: CASSLGSLVVYEQYF; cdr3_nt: TGTGCCAGCAGCCTTGGGTCACTGGTGGTCTACGAGCAGTACTTC
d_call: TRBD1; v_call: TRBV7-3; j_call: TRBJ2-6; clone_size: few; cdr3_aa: CASSFTGGISGANVLTF; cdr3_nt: TGTGCCAGCAGCTTTACAGGGGGCATCTCTGGGGCCAACGTCCTGACTTTC
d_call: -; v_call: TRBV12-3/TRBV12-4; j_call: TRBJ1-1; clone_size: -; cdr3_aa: CASSFGAGMNTEAFF; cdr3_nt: TGTGCCAGCAGTTTCGGGGCAGGGATGAACACTGAAGCTTTCTTT
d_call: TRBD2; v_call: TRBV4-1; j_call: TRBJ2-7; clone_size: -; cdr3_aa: CASSQGGGGVSSYEQYF; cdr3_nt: TGCGCCAGCAGCCAAGGTGGGGGAGGGGTAAGCTCCTACGAGCAGTACTTC
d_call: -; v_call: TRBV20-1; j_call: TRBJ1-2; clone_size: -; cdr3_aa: CSARGSTGYGYTF; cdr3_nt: TGCAGTGCTAGAGGGTCCACTGGCTATGGCTACACCTTC
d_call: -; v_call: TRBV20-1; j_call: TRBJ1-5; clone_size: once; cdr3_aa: CSAPPPLGNQPQHF; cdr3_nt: TGCAGTGCCCCGCCCCCTCTGGGCAATCAGCCCCAGCATTTT
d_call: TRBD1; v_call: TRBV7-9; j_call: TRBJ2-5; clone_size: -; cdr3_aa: CASSLGTGRPGTQYF; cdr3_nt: TGTGCCAGCAGCTTGGGGACAGGGAGGCCAGGGACCCAGTACTTC
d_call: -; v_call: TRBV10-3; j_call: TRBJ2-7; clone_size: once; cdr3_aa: CAVESGADYEQYF; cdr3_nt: TGTGCCGTCGAGAGTGGGGCAGACTACGAGCAGTACTTC
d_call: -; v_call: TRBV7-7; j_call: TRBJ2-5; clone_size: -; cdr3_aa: CASSYGTHARETQYF; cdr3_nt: TGTGCCAGCAGCTACGGGACTCATGCACGAGAGACCCAGTACTTC
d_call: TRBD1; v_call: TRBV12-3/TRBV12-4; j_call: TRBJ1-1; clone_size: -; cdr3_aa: CASREEGAVRNTEAFF; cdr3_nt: TGTGCCAGCAGAGAAGAGGGGGCAGTAAGGAACACTGAAGCTTTCTTT
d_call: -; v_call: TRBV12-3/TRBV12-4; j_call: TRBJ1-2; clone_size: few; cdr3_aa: CASSLSSHYGYTF; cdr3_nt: TGTGCCAGCAGTTTAAGCAGTCACTATGGCTACACCTTC
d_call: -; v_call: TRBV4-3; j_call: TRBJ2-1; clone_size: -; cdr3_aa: CASKGGTNNEQFF; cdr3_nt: TGCGCCAGCAAAGGCGGGACGAACAATGAGCAGTTCTTC
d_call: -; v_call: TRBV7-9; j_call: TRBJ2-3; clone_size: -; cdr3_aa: CASSLSRTNTDTQYF; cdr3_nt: TGTGCCAGCAGCTTATCGAGGACTAACACAGATACGCAGTATTTT
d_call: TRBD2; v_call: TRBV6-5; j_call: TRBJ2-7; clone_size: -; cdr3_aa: CASGTGTSGRAEQYF; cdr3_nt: TGTGCCAGCGGCACCGGGACTAGCGGAAGGGCTGAGCAGTACTTC
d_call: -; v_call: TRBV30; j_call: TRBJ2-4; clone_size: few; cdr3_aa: CAWRSGFSIQYF; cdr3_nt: TGTGCCTGGAGATCGGGGTTCTCCATTCAGTACTTC
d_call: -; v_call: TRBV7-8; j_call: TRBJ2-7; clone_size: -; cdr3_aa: CASSLWNEQYF; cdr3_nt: TGTGCCAGCAGCTTATGGAACGAGCAGTACTTC
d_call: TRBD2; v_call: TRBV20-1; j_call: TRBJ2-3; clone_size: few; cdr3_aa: CSARGTSANMVTDTQYF; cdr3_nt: TGCAGTGCTAGAGGGACTAGCGCTAATATGGTCACAGATACGCAGTATTTT
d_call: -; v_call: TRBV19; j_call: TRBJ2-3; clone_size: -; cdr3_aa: CASRIRGTPSTDTQYF; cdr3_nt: TGTGCCAGCAGGATCAGGGGTACCCCTAGCACAGATACGCAGTATTTT
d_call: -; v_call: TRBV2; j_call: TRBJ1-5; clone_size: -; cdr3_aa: CASRALSNQPQHF; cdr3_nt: TGTGCCAGCAGAGCTCTTAGCAATCAGCCCCAGCATTTT
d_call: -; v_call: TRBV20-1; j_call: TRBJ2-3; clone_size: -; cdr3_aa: CSASLILAFGDTQYF; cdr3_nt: TGCAGTGCTAGCCTAATTTTGGCGTTCGGGGATACGCAGTATTTT
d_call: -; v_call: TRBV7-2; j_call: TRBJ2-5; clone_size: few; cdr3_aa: CASSSAHPGQETQYF; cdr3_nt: TGTGCCAGCAGCTCCGCACATCCGGGGCAAGAGACCCAGTACTTC
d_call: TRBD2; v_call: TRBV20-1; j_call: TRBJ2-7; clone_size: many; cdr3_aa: CSARNSGAGYEQYF; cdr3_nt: TGCAGTGCTAGAAATAGCGGGGCGGGATACGAGCAGTACTTC
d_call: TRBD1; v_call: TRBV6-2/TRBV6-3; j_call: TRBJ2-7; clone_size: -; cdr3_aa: CASRAGTGVYEQYF; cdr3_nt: TGTGCCAGCAGGGCCGGGACAGGGGTTTACGAGCAGTACTTC
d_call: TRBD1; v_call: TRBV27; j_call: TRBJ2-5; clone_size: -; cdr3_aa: CASGGQGALETQYF; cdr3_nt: TGTGCCAGCGGCGGACAGGGGGCTTTAGAGACCCAGTACTTC
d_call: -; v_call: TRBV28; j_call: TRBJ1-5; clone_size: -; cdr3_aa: CASSPRPTLGSNQPQHF; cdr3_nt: TGTGCCAGCAGCCCCCGTCCGACCTTAGGTAGCAATCAGCCCCAGCATTTT
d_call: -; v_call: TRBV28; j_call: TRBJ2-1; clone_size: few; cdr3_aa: CASWGSGYNEQFF; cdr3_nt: TGTGCCAGTTGGGGTAGCGGATACAATGAGCAGTTCTTC
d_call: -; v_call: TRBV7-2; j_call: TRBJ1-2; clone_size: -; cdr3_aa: CASSLALTGFTF; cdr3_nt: TGTGCCAGCAGCTTAGCGCTTACGGGCTTCACCTTC
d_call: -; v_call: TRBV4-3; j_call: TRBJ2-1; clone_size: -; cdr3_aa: CASSSPVHGNEQFF; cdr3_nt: TGCGCCAGCAGCTCGCCGGTCCACGGAAATGAGCAGTTCTTC
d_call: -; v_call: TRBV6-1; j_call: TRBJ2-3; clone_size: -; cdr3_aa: CASSVLELFGGPVDTQYF; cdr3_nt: TGTGCCAGCAGTGTCCTAGAACTGTTTGGGGGGCCGGTAGATACGCAGTATTTT
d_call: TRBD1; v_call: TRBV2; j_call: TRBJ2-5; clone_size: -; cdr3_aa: CASRNRDSHETQYF; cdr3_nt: TGTGCCAGCAGGAACCGGGACAGTCACGAGACCCAGTACTTC
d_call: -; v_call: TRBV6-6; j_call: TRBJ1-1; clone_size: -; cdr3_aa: CASSYSPITEAFF; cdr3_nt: TGTGCCAGCAGTTATTCTCCAATCACTGAAGCTTTCTTT
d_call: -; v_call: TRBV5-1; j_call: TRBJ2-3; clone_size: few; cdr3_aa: CASSPGIEITDTQYF; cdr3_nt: TGCGCCAGCAGCCCGGGGATAGAAATCACAGATACGCAGTATTTT
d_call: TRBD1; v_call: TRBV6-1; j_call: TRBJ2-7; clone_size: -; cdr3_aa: CASSVETGTYEQYF; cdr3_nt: TGTGCCAGCAGTGTAGAGACAGGGACCTACGAGCAGTACTTC
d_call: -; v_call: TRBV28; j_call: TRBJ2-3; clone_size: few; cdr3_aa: CASSLLAQDTRNTQYF; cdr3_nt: TGTGCCAGCAGTTTATTGGCACAAGACACTCGGAATACGCAGTATTTT
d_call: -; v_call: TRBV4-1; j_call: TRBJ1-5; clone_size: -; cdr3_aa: CASSQSPGNQPQHF; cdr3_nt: TGCGCCAGCAGCCAATCCCCTGGGAATCAGCCCCAGCATTTT
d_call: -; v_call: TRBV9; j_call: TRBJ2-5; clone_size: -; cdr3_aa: CASSVGGPFQETQYF; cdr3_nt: TGTGCCAGCAGCGTAGGAGGACCATTCCAAGAGACCCAGTACTTC
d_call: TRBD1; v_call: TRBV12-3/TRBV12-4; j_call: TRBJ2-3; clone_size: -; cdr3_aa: CASSLADRGTDTQYF; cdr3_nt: TGTGCCAGCAGTTTAGCGGACAGGGGAACAGATACGCAGTATTTT
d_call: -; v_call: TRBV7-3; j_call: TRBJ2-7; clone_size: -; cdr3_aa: CASSFGDGSEQYF; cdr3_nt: TGTGCCAGCAGCTTTGGTGACGGGAGCGAGCAGTACTTC
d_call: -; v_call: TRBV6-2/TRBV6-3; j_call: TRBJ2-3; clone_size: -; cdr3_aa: CASRSRLVAFADTQYF; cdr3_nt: TGTGCCAGCAGATCACGACTAGTTGCCTTCGCAGATACGCAGTATTTT
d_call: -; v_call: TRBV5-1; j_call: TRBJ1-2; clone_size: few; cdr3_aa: CASSLSSLSNYGYTF; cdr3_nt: TGCGCCAGCAGCTTGTCCAGCCTATCTAACTATGGCTACACCTTC
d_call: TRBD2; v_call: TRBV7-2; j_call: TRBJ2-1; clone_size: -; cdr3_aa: CASFSKRLAGAEQFF; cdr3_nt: TGTGCCAGCTTCTCTAAGAGACTAGCGGGGGCTGAGCAGTTCTTC
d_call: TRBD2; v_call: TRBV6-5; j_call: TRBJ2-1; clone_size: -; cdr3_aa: CASRLGLANSYNEQFF; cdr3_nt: TGTGCCAGCAGACTAGGACTAGCCAATTCCTACAATGAGCAGTTCTTC
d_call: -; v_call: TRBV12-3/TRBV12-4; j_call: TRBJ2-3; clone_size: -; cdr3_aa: CASSLYVGYTDTQYF; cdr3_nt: TGTGCCAGCAGTTTGTATGTAGGCTACACAGATACGCAGTATTTT
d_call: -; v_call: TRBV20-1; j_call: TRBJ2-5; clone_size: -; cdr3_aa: CSAWAGRETQYF; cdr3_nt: TGCAGTGCATGGGCAGGTCGGGAGACCCAGTACTTC
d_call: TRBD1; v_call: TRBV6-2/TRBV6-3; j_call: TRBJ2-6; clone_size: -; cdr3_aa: CASDRGGSGANVLTF; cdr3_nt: TGTGCCAGCGACAGGGGAGGCTCTGGGGCCAACGTCCTGACTTTC
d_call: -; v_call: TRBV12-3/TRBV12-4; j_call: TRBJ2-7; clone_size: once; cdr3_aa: CASSWARLTYEQYF; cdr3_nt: TGTGCCAGCAGTTGGGCCAGGTTGACCTACGAGCAGTACTTC
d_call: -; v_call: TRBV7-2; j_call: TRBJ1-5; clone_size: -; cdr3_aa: CASSPNQGTDQPQHF; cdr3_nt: TGTGCCAGCAGCCCTAACCAGGGTACGGATCAGCCCCAGCATTTT
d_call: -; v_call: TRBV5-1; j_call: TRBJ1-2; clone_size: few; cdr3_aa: CASSLAVGGSYGYTF; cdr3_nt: TGCGCCAGCAGCTTGGCCGTGGGGGGAAGCTATGGCTACACCTTC
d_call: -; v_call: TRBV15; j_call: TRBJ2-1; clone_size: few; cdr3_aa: CATSSSGVYNEQFF; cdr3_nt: TGTGCCACCAGTTCTTCAGGGGTTTACAATGAGCAGTTCTTC
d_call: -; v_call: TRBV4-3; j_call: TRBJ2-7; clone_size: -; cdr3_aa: CASSSRPSSWLYEQYF; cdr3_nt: TGCGCCAGCAGCTCCCGACCCTCGTCCTGGCTTTACGAGCAGTACTTC